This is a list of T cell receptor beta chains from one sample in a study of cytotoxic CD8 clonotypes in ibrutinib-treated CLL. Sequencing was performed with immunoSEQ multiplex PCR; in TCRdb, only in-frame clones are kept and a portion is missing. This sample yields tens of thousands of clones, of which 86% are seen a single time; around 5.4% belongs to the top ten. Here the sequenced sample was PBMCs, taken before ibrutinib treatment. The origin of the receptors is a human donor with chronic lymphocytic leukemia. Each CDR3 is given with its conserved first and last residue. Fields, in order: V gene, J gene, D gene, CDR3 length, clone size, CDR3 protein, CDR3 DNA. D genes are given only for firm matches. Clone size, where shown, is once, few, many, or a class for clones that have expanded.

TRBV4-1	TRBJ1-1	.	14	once	CASSQEDRNTEAFF	TGCGCCAGCAGCCAAGAGGATAGGAACACTGAAGCCTTCTTT
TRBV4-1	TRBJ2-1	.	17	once	CASSPRIVGGIKDEQFF	TGCGCCAGCAGTCCCCGCATAGTTGGCGGGATAAAGGATGAGCAGTTCTTC
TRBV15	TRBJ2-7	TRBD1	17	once	CATSRDISGQGGYEQYF	TGTGCCACCAGCAGAGACATCTCGGGACAGGGGGGTTACGAGCAGTACTTC
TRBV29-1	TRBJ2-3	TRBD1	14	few	CSVRTGGSTDTQYF	TGCAGCGTCAGGACAGGGGGTAGCACAGATACGCAGTATTTT
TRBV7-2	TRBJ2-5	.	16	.	CASSPPGNRAQETQYF	TGTGCCAGCAGCCCCCCAGGTAACAGGGCGCAAGAGACCCAGTACTTC
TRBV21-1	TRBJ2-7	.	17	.	CASSTIGRTVQRYEQYF	TGTGCCAGCAGCACCATAGGCAGGACTGTCCAAAGGTACGAGCAGTACTTC
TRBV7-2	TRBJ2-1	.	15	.	CASSLAREKYNEQFF	TGTGCCAGCAGCTTAGCCCGGGAGAAGTACAATGAGCAGTTCTTC
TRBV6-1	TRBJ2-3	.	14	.	CASSGLQSTDTQYF	TGTGCCAGCAGCGGGCTACAGAGCACAGATACGCAGTATTTT
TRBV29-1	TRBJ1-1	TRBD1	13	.	CSAPRQGHAEAFF	TGCAGCGCCCCGAGACAGGGACATGCTGAAGCTTTCTTT
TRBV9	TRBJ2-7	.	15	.	CASSVGRRMPYEQYF	TGTGCCAGCAGCGTGGGGAGACGGATGCCCTACGAGCAGTACTTC
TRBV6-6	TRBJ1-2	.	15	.	CASSYPPRTNYGYTF	TGTGCCAGCAGTTACCCCCCCCGGACCAACTATGGCTACACCTTC
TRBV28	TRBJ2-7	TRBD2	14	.	CASSNAGDHYEQYF	TGTGCCAGCAGCAATGCGGGGGACCACTACGAGCAGTACTTC
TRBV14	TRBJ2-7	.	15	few	CASSQLRDRTYEQYF	TGTGCCAGCAGCCAATTGAGGGACCGCACCTACGAGCAGTACTTC
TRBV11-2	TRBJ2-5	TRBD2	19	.	CASSLGHLVRESRQETQYF	TGTGCCAGCAGCTTAGGTCACCTAGTGCGGGAGTCAAGACAAGAGACCCAGTACTTC
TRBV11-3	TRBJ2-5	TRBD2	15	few	CASSPSGSRKETQYF	TGTGCCAGCAGCCCTAGCGGGAGTAGGAAAGAGACCCAGTACTTC
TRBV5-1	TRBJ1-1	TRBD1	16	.	CASSLDPGTANTEAFF	TGCGCCAGCAGCTTGGATCCCGGGACAGCGAACACTGAAGCTTTCTTT
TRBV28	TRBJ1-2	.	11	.	CASSFGHGYTF	TGTGCCAGCAGTTTCGGTCACGGCTACACCTTC
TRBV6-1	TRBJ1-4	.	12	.	CASISEGEKLFF	TGTGCCAGCATCTCGGAGGGTGAAAAACTGTTTTTT
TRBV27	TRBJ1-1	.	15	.	CASSLSGAWRTEAFF	TGTGCCAGCAGTTTATCAGGGGCGTGGCGCACTGAAGCTTTCTTT
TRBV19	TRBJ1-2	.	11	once	CASSISGGYTF	TGTGCCAGTAGTATCTCTGGTGGCTACACCTTC
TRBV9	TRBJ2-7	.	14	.	CASSGGDSSYEQYF	TGTGCCAGCAGCGGGGGGGACAGCTCCTACGAGCAGTACTTC
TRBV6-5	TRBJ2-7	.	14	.	CASKPTGSPYEQYF	TGTGCCAGCAAGCCGACGGGGAGTCCCTACGAGCAGTACTTC
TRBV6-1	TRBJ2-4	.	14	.	CASSQGLAKNIQYF	TGTGCCAGCAGCCAAGGGTTAGCCAAAAACATTCAGTACTTC
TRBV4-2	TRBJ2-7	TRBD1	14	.	CASSSGDRGYEQYF	TGTGCCAGCAGCAGCGGGGACAGGGGCTACGAGCAGTACTTC
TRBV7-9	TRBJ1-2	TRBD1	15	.	CASSSRDRALYGYTF	TGTGCCAGCAGCTCGCGGGACAGGGCCCTCTATGGCTACACCTTC
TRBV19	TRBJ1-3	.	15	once	CASSIFGRGGNTIYF	TGTGCCAGTAGTATATTCGGCAGGGGTGGAAACACCATATATTTT
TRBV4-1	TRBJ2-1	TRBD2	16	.	CASSRTSGSTYNEQFF	TGCGCCAGCAGCCGGACTAGCGGGAGTACTTACAATGAGCAGTTCTTC
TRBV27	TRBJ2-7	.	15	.	CASSLLGLGSYEQYF	TGTGCCAGCAGTTTACTGGGGTTGGGTTCCTACGAGCAGTACTTC
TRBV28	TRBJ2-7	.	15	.	CASSPYRTDLYEQYF	TGTGCCAGCAGTCCGTATCGGACAGACCTCTACGAGCAGTACTTC
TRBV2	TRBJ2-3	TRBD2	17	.	CASIDLGLAGDSDTQYF	TGTGCCAGCATAGACCTTGGACTAGCGGGAGACTCAGATACGCAGTATTTT
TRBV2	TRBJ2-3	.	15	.	CASSVRAVKGDTQYF	TGTGCCAGCAGCGTCCGGGCCGTGAAAGGAGATACGCAGTATTTT
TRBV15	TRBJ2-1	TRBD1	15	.	CATSRDRQGYNEQFF	TGTGCCACCAGCAGAGACCGACAGGGTTACAATGAGCAGTTCTTC
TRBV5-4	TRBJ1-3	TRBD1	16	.	CASSQSTGPSGNTIYF	TGTGCCAGCAGCCAGTCGACAGGGCCTTCTGGAAACACCATATATTTT
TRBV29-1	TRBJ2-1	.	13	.	CSVEDRGYNEQFF	TGCAGCGTTGAAGATCGAGGGTACAATGAGCAGTTCTTC
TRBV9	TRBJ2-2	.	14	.	CASSEIGLTGELFF	TGTGCCAGCAGCGAAATAGGGTTGACCGGGGAGCTGTTTTTT
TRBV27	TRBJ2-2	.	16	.	CASSSSDRGRSGELFF	.
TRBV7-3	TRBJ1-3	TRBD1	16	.	CASSSRGQGAGNTIYF	TGTGCCAGCAGCTCCCGCGGACAGGGGGCTGGAAACACCATATATTTT
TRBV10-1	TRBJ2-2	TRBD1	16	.	CASSESGQGDTGELFF	TGCGCCAGCAGTGAGTCGGGGCAGGGGGACACCGGAGAGCTGTTTTTT
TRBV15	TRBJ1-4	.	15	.	CATSRDQGPVEKLFF	TGTGCCACCAGCAGAGATCAGGGCCCGGTTGAAAAACTGTTTTTT